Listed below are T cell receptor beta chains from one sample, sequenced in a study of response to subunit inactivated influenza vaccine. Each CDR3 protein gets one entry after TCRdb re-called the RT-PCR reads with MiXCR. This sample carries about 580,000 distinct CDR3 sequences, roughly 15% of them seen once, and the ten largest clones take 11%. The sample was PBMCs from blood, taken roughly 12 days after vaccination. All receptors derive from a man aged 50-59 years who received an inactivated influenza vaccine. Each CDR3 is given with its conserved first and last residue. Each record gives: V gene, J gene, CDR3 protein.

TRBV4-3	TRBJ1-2	CASSQDFLPREGGYGYTF
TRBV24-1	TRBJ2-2	CATRPNSGTGELFF
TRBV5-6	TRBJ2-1	CASRSASGKDEQFF
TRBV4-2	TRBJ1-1	CASSQSFTGRRTEAFF
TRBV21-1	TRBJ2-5	CASIPGQGGRETQYF
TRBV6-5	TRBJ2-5	CASSFSGSGPETQYF
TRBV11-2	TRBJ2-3	CASSSRDRSTDTQYF
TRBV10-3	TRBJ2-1	CAIKLAGDDEQFF
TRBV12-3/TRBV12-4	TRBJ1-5	CASSLATGIYSNQPQHF
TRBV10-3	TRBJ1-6	CAISDTGGGNSPLHF
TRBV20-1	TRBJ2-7	CSARDTGYEQYF
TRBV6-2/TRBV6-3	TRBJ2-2	CASSYISAVLAAYYRTGELFF
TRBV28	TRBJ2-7	CASSEAGFAPEYEQYF
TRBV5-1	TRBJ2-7	CASSEGLAGRGPAYEQYF
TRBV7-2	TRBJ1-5	CASSLVLGRGLNQPQHF
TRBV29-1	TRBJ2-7	CSVEEVGRSISYEQYF
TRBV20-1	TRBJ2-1	CSALLAGARNEQFF
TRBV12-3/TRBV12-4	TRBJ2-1	CASSLSGGGLYNEQFF
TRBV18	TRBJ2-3	CASSPGTGGRDTQYF
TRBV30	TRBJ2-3	CAWSVERGGTDTQYF
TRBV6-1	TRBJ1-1	CASSAKTGGEVNTEAFF
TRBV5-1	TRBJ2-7	CASSDTRHEQYF
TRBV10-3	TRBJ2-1	CAITDGSGRVGEQFF
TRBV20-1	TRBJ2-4	CSASDTTSGGASNIQYF
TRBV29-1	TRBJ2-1	CSGTSGSSDEQFF
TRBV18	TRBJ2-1	CASSPPSWSEQFF
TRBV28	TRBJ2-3	CASSPPGVFTDTQYF
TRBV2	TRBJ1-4	CASSASGGKLFF
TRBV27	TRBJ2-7	CASSLAKVAGGYEQYF
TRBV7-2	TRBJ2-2	CASSYESGGELFF
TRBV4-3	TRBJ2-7	CASSQEGGSPSEQYF